This entry lists 17 T cell receptor beta chains sequenced from one sample in a study of blood T cell repertoires in COVID-19. Profiling relied on immunoSEQ multiplex PCR, and the TCRdb table lists in-frame clones only, not all of them. In the table there are 200,000 to 300,000 clones, 88% of which are singletons. Sequenced sample: peripheral blood. Source of these receptors: a man aged 55-75 years who had recovered from COVID-19.

This clone was observed once. The J gene is TRBJ1-2, the V gene TRBV30, with D tentatively TRBD1 (6 bases). Looked up from germline, CDR1 is GTSNPN and CDR2 is SVGIG (reference sequence). The V and J ends lost 4 bases and 10 bases respectively, with 13 bases between them. The CDR3 contains 11 residues. The CDR3 DNA follows: TGTGCCTGGAAGGGGGGGGGCGCCTACACCTTC. It is translated as CAWKGGGAYTF.

The V gene is TRBV5-1, the J gene TRBJ2-5; TRBD1 agrees at 10 bases. Germline V gives CDR1 SGHRS, CDR2 YFSETQ. This CDR3 region has 15 residues. V lost 4 bases, J lost 5 bases, and 8 bases stayed unmatched. CDR3 sequence (DNA): TGCGCCAGCAGCGGAGGACAGGGGGACTGGGAGACCCAGTACTTC. Translating it yields CASSGGQGDWETQYF.

The V and J genes are TRBV5-1 and TRBJ2-2; D gene ambiguous. Trimming removed 2 bases at V and 6 bases at J, with 5 bases between. The CDR3 sequence is 12 residues long. Germline assignment: CDR1 SGHRS and CDR2 YFSETQ. CDR3 bases: TGCGCCAGCAGCTTTAATCCCGGGGAGCTGTTTTTT. Protein sequence: CASSFNPGELFF.

This clone showed up just once. The chain employs TRBV18 and TRBJ1-5, with 7 bases lining up with TRBD1. J lost 5 bases, V lost 3 bases, and 10 bases had no gene match. Germline loops: CDR1 KGHSH, CDR2 LQKENI. The CDR3 runs to 16 residues. CDR3 sequence reads: CASSPGVTGLDQPQHF. The CDR3 coding sequence is TGTGCCAGCTCACCGGGTGTGACAGGGTTGGATCAGCCCCAGCATTTT.

This chain joins TRBV9 and TRBJ1-6; unclear D gene. The length of the CDR3 is 14 residues. CDR1 is SGDLS and CDR2 is YYNGEE in the germline V gene. Trimming removed 5 bases at V and 7 bases at J, with 13 bases between. The CDR3 region is CASSLIPGNSPLHF. The CDR3 DNA is TGTGCCAGCAGTCTAATCCCGGGGAATTCACCCCTCCACTTT.

The chain uses TRBV7-6 and TRBJ2-5; D is possibly TRBD1 (5 bases). Germline CDR1 reads SGHVS; CDR2 reads FNYEAQ. CDR3 length: 13 amino acids. Trimming pared 6 bases from V and 5 bases from J, leaving 13 bases between. CDR3 loop: CASSQDSGETQYF. The CDR3 coding sequence is TGTGCCAGCAGTCAAGACAGTGGGGAGACCCAGTACTTC.

The chain combines TRBV3-1 (or the pseudogene TRBV3-2) with TRBJ2-3; D remains ambiguous. The germline V gene encodes CDR1 LGHDT and CDR2 YNNKEL (reference sequence). The CDR3 covers 13 residues. The germline V and J ends were trimmed by 4 bases and 6 bases, with 11 bases remaining between them. The CDR3 region is CASSPRWFDTQYF. DNA for the CDR3: TGTGCCAGCAGCCCTCGGTGGTTCGATACGCAGTATTTT.

This chain connects TRBV7-6 to TRBJ1-2, with D uncertain. This CDR3 is 17 amino acids long. V was pared by 0 bases and J by 5 bases, with 19 bases between. Germline V CDR1 and CDR2: SGHVS, FNYEAQ. The CDR3 reads CASSLAPGQVGRYGYTF. The CDR3 DNA reads TGTGCCAGCAGCTTAGCCCCGGGCCAAGTCGGGAGATATGGCTACACCTTC.

This chain uses TRBV7-9 with TRBJ1-6; TRBD1 aligns across 9 bases. The CDR3 covers 14 residues. The V gene's germline CDR1 is SEHNR and CDR2 FQNEAQ (reference sequence). Trimming removed 4 bases from V and 9 bases from J; junction bases left unmatched: 4. CDR3 amino acids: CASSSGTGSSPLHF. The CDR3 DNA follows: TGTGCCAGCAGCTCCGGGACAGGGAGTTCACCCCTCCACTTT.

The chain is built from TRBV19 and TRBJ1-4; D might be TRBD1 (6 bases). V lost 3 bases to trimming and J lost 8 bases, with 16 bases between them. The CDR3 is 15 residues long. Germline values: CDR1 LNHDA, CDR2 SQIVND (reference sequence). CDR3 sequence reads: CASSIGGGQREKLFF. In DNA form, the CDR3 reads TGTGCCAGTAGTATTGGCGGGGGGCAGAGGGAAAAACTGTTTTTT.

This chain uses TRBV7-3 with TRBJ2-5; TRBD1 matches at 8 bases. Unmatched junction bases numbered 12, after V lost 5 bases and J lost 7 bases. This CDR3 is built from 15 residues. The germline V gene encodes CDR1 SGHTA and CDR2 FQGTGA. The CDR3 loop reads CASSPDRDGWGTQYF. Written as DNA, the CDR3 is TGTGCCAGCAGCCCGGACAGGGATGGATGGGGGACCCAGTACTTC.

This clone was counted a single time. A junction end diverges from the germline sequence, so it may reflect a read error. This chain joins TRBV9 and TRBJ2-1, with 9 bases fitting TRBD2. The CDR3 extends over 17 amino acids. Germline V gene data show CDR1 as SGDLS and CDR2 as YYNGEE. CDR3 in DNA: TGTGTCAGCAGCGTAGGGTTGGAGCGGGGGGCCCCCAATGAGCAGTTCTTC. Translating gives CVSSVGLERGAPNEQFF.

The J gene is TRBJ1-2, the V gene TRBV5-1; 9 bases match TRBD1. CDR1 is SGHRS and CDR2 is YFSETQ in the germline V gene. V shed 3 bases and J 3 bases; nucleotides not matched to a gene: 3. The CDR3 consists of 14 residues. CDR3 sequence reads: CASSSDRGHYGYTF. The CDR3 DNA is TGCGCCAGCAGCTCGGACAGGGGCCACTATGGCTACACCTTC.

The genes are TRBV5-6 and TRBJ2-1, with 8 bases aligning to TRBD2. The V gene end was trimmed by 2 bases and the J gene end by 3 bases; junction bases not matched to a gene: 13. This CDR3 has 18 amino acids. Germline V CDR1 and CDR2: SGHDT, YYEEEE. CDR3 residues: CASSFKSASGFFYNEQFF. For the CDR3, the DNA is TGTGCCAGCAGCTTTAAATCGGCTAGCGGGTTCTTCTACAATGAGCAGTTCTTC.

The chain employs TRBV5-5 and TRBJ1-1; a possible D gene is TRBD1 (6 bases). This CDR3 has 16 residues. V gave up 2 bases and J gave up 1 base, with 15 bases separating them. Germline lookup yields CDR1 SGHKS and CDR2 YYEKEE (reference sequence). CDR3 coding DNA: TGTGCCAGCAGCTTCCAGGGGCAGATTCCGAACACTGAAGCTTTCTTT. It translates to CASSFQGQIPNTEAFF.

V gene TRBV7-9 combines with J gene TRBJ1-3; no firm D call. The germline CDR1 and CDR2 sequences are SEHNR and FQNEAQ (reference sequence). The CDR3 length is 13 residues. V was shortened by 0 bases and J by 10 bases, with 10 bases between the two germline ends. CDR3 nucleotides: TGTGCCAGCAGCTTAGCCCCCATAGAGACCATATATTTT. Protein product: CASSLAPIETIYF.

The rearrangement uses TRBV4-2 and TRBJ1-3; the D is unclear. This CDR3 contains 12 residues. Trimming pared 4 bases from V and 8 bases from J, leaving 9 bases between. Germline CDR1 is LGHNA and CDR2 is YNFKEQ. The chain's CDR3 is CASSPEADTIYF. CDR3 coding DNA: TGTGCCAGCAGCCCCGAAGCTGACACCATATATTTT.